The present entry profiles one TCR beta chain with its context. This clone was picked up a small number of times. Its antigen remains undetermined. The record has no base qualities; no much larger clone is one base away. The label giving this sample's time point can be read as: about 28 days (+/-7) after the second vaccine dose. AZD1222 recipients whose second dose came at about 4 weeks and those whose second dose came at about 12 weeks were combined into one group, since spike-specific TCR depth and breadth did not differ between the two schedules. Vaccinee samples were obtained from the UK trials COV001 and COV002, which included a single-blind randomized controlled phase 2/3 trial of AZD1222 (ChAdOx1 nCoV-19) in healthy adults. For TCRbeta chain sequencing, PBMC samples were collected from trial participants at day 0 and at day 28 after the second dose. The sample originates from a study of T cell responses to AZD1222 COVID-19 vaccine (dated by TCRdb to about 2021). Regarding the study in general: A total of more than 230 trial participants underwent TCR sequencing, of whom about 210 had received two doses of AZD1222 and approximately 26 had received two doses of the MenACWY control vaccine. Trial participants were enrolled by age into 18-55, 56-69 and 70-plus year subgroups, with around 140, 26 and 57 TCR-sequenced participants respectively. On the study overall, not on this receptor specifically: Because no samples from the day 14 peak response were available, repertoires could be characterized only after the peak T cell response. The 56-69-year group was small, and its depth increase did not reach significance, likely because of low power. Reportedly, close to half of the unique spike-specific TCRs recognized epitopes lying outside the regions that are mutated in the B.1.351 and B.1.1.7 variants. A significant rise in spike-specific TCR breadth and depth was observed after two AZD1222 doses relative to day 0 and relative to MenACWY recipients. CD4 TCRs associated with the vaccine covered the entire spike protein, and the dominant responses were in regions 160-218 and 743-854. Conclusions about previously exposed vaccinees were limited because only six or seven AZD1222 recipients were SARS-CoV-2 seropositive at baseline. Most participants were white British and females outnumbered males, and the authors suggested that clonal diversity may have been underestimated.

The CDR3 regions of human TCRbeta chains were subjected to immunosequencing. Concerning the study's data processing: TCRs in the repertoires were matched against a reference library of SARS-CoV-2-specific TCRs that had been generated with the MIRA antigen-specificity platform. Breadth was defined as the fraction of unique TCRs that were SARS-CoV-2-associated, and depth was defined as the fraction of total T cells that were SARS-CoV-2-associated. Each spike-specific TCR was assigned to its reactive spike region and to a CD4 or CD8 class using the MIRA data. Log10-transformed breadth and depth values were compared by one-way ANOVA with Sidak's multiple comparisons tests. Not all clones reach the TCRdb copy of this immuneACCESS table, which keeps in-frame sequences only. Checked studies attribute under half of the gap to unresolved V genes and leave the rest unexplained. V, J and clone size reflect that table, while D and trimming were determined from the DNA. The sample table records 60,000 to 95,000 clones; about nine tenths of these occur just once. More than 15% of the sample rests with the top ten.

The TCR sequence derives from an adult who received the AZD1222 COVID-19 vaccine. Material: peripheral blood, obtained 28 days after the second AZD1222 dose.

The CDR3 protein: CASSSYRGRGEQYF. The nucleotide sequence reads as follows: TGTGCCAGCAGTTCTTACAGGGGGCGAGGGGAGCAGTACTTC. The V and J genes are TRBV6-5 and TRBJ2-7, with 9 bases in between that match TRBD1. Looking up the germline V gene yields CDR1 MNHEY and CDR2 SVGAGI. Trimming takes 4 bases off V and 7 bases off J; junction bases not matched to a gene: 8. Taken from cysteine to phenylalanine, the CDR3 has 14 residues. Here the CDR3 DNA is all that survives: 42 bases in frame from base 1.